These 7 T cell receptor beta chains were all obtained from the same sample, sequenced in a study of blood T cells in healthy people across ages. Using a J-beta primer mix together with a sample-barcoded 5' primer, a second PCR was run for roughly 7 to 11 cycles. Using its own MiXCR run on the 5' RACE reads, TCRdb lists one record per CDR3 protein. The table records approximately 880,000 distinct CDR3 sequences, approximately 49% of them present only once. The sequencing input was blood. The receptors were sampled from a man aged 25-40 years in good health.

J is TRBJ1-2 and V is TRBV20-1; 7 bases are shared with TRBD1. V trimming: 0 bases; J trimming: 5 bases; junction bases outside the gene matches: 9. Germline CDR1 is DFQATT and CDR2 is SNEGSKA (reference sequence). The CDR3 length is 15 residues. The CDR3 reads CSARDGPGGPYGYTF. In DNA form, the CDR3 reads TGCAGTGCTAGAGATGGGCCAGGGGGACCATATGGCTACACCTTC.

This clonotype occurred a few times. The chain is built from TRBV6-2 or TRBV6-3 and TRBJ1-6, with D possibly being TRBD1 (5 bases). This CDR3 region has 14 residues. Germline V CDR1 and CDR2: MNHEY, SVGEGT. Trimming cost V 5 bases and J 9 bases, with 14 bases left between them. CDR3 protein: CASSLGDRASPLHF. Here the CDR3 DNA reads TGTGCCAGCAGTCTGGGAGACAGAGCTTCACCCCTCCACTTT.

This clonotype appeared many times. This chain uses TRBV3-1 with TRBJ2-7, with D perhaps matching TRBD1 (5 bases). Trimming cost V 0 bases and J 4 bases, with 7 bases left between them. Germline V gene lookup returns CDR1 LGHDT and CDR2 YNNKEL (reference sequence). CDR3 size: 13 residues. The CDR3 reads CASSQEQGYEQYF. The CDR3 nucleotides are TGTGCCAGCAGCCAAGAGCAGGGATACGAGCAGTACTTC.

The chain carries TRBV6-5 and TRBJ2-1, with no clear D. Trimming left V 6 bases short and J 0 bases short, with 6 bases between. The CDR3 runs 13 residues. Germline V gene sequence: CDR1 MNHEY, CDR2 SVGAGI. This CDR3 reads CASRLASYNEQFF. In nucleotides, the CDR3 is TGTGCCAGCAGATTAGCCTCCTACAATGAGCAGTTCTTC.

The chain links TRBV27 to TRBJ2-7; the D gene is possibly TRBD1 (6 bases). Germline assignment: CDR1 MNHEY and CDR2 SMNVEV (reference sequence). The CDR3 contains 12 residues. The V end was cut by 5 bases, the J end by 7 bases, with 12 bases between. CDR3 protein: CASSHGQNEQYF. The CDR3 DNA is TGTGCCAGCAGTCATGGACAGAATGAGCAGTACTTC.

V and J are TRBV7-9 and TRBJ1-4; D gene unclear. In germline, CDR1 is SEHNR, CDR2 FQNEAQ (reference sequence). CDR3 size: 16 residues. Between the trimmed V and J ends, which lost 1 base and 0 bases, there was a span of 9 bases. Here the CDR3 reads CASSLGSAATNEKLFF. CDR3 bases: TGTGCCAGCAGCTTAGGTAGCGCCGCAACTAATGAAAAACTGTTTTTT.

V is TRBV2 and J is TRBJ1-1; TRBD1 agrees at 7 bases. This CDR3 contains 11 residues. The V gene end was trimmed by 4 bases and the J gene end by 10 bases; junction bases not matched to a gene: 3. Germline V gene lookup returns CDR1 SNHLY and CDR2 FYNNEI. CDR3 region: CASSGQGLAFF. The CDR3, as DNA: TGTGCCAGCAGTGGACAGGGTCTAGCTTTCTTT.